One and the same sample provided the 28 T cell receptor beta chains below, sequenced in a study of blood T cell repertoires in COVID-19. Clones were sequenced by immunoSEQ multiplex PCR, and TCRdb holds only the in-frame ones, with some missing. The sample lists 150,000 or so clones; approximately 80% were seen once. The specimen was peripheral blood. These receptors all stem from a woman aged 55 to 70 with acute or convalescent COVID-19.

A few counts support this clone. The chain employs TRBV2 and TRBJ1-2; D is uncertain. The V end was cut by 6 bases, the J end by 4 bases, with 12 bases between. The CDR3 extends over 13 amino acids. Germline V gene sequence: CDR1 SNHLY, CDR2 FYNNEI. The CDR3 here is CASREAESYGYTF. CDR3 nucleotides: TGTGCCAGCAGGGAGGCAGAGAGCTATGGCTACACCTTC.

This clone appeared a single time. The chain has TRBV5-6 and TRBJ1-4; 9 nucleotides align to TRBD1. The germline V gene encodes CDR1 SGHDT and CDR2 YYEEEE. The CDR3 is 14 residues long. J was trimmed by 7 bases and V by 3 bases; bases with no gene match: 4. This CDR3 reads CASSSTGGSEKLFF. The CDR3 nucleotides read TGTGCCAGCAGCTCAACAGGGGGCAGTGAAAAACTGTTTTTT.

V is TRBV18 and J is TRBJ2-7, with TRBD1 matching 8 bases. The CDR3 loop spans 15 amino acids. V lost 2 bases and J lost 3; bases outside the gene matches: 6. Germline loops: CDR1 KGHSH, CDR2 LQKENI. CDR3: CASSPGQGNFYEQYF. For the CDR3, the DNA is TGTGCCAGCTCACCAGGACAGGGTAACTTCTACGAGCAGTACTTC.

This CDR3 is CASSPGQGLGYSNQPQHF. For the CDR3, the DNA is TGCGCCAGCAGCCCGGGACAGGGGCTGGGGTATAGCAATCAGCCCCAGCATTTT. This chain joins TRBV5-1 and TRBJ1-5, with 10 bases aligning to TRBD1. Germline V CDR1 and CDR2: SGHRS, YFSETQ. V shed 4 bases, J shed 0 bases, and the junction held 10 bases outside the gene matches. This CDR3 spans 18 amino acids.

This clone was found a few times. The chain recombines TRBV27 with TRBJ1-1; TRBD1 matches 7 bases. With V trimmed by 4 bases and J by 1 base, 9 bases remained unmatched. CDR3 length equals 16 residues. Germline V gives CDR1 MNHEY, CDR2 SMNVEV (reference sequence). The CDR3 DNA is TGTGCCAGCAGTTCCCTATGGACAGGACGGAACACTGAAGCTTTCTTT. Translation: CASSSLWTGRNTEAFF.

CDR3 DNA: TGTGCCAGCAGTTACTCTGGGACTAGCGTCGCAGATACGCAGTATTTT. Amino acid sequence: CASSYSGTSVADTQYF. This sequence joins TRBV6-5 and TRBJ2-3; 10 nucleotides align to TRBD2. The CDR3 has 16 residues. With V trimmed by 0 bases and J by 4 bases, 4 bases remained unmatched. Looked up from germline, CDR1 is MNHEY and CDR2 is SVGAGI.

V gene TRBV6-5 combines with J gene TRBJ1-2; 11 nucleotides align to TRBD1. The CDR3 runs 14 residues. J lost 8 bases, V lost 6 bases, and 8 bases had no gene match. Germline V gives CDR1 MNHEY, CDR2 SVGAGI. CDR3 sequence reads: CASRPGQGGPGYTF. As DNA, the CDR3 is TGTGCCAGCAGGCCGGGACAGGGGGGCCCCGGCTACACCTTC.

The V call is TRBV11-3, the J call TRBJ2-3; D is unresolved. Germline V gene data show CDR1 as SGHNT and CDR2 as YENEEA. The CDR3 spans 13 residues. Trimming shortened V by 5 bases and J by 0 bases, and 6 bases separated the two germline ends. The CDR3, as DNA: TGTGCCAGCAGCGCACTGAGCACAGATACGCAGTATTTT. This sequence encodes CASSALSTDTQYF.

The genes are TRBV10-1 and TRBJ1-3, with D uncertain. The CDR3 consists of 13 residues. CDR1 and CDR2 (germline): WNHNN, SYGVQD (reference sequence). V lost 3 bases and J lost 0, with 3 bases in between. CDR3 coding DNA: TGCGCCAGCAGTGACAGCTCTGGAAACACCATATATTTT. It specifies CASSDSSGNTIYF.

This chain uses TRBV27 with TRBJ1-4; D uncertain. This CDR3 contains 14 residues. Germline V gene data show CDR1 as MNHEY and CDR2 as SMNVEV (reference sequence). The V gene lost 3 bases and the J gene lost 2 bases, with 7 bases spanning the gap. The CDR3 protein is CASSFQATNEKLFF. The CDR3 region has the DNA TGTGCCAGCAGTTTTCAGGCCACTAATGAAAAACTGTTTTTT.

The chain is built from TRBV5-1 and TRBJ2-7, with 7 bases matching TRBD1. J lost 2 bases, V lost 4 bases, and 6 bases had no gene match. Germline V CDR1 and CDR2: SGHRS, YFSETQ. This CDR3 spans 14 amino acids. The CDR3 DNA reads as TGCGCCAGCAGCGCCGGGACAGCAGCCTACGAGCAGTACTTC. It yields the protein CASSAGTAAYEQYF.

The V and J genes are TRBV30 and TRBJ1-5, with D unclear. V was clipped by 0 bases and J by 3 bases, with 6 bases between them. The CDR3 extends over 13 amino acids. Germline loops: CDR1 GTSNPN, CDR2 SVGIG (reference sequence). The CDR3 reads CAWSVEANQPQHF. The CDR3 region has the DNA TGTGCCTGGAGTGTAGAGGCCAATCAGCCCCAGCATTTT.

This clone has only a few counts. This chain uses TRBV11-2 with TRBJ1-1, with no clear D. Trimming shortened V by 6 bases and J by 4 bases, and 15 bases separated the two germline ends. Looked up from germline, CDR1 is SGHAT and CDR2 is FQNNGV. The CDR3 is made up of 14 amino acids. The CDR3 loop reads CASSLSTGVTEAFF. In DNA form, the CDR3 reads TGTGCCAGCAGTCTCAGCACGGGTGTCACTGAAGCTTTCTTT.

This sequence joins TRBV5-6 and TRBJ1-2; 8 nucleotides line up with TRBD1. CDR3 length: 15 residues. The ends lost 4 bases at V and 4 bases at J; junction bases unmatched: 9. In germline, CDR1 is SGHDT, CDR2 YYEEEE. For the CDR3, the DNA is TGTGCCAGCAGCGCCGGACAGGGAGGACGCTATGGCTACACCTTC. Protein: CASSAGQGGRYGYTF. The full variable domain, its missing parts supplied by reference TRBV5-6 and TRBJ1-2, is DAGVTQSPTHLIKTRGQQVTLRCSPKSGHDTVSWYQQALGQGPQFIFQYYEEEERQRGNFPDRFSGHQFPNYSSELNVNALLLGDSALYLCASSAGQGGRYGYTFGSGTRLTVV.

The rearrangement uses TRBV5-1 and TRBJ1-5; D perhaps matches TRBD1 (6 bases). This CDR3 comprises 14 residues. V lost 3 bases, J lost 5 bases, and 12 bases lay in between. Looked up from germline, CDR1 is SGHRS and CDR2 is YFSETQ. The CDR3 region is CASSSGQKDQPQHF. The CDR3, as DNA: TGCGCCAGCAGCTCCGGACAGAAGGATCAGCCCCAGCATTTT.

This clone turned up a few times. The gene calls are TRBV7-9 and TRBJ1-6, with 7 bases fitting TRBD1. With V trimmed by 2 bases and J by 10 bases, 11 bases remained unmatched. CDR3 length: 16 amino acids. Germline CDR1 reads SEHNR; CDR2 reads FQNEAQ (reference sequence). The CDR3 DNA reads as TGTGCCAGCAGCTTACGACAGGGAATTTTGGAATCACCCCTCCACTTT. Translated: CASSLRQGILESPLHF.

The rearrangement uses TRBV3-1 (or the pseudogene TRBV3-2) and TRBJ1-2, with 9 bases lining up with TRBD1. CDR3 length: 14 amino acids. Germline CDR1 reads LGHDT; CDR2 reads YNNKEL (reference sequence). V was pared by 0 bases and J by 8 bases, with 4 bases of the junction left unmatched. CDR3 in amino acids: CASSQDHRGRGYTF. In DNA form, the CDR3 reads TGTGCCAGCAGCCAAGATCACAGGGGGCGAGGCTACACCTTC.

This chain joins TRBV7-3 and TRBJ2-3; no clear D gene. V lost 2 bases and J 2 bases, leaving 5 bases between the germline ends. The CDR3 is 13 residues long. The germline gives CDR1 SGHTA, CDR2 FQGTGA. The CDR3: CASSLALTDTQYF. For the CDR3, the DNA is TGTGCCAGCAGCTTAGCGCTCACAGATACGCAGTATTTT. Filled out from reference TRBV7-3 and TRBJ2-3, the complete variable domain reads GAGVSQTPSNKVTEKGKYVELRCDPISGHTALYWYRQSLGQGPEFLIYFQGTGAADDSGLPNDRFFAVRPEGSVSTLKIQRTERGDSAVYLCASSLALTDTQYFGPGTRLTVL.

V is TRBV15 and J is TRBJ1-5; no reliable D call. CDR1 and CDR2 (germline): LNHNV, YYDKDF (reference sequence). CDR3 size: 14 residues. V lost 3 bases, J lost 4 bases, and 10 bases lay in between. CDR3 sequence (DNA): TGTGCCACCAGCAGGGGAGGGCCAAATCAGCCCCAGCATTTT. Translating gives CATSRGGPNQPQHF.

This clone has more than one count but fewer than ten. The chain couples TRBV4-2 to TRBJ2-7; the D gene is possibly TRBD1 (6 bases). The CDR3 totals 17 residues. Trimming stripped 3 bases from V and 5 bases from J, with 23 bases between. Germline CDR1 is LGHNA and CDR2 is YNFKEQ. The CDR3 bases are TGTGCCAGCAGCCAGGCTTTAAGGGGGACCCGAGACGACGAGCAGTACTTC. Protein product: CASSQALRGTRDDEQYF.

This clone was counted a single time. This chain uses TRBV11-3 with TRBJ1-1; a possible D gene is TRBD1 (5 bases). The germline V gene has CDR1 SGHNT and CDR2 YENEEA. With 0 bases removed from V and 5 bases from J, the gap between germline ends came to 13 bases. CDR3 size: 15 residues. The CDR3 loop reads CASSLEGAGGTEAFF. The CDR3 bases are TGTGCCAGCAGCTTAGAGGGCGCCGGGGGGACTGAAGCTTTCTTT.

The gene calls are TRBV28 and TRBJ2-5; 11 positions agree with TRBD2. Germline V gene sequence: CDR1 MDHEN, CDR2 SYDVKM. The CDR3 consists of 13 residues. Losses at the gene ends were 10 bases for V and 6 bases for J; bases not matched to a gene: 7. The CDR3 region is CATVAGGRKTQYF. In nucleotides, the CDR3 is TGTGCCACCGTAGCGGGGGGGCGGAAGACCCAGTACTTC.

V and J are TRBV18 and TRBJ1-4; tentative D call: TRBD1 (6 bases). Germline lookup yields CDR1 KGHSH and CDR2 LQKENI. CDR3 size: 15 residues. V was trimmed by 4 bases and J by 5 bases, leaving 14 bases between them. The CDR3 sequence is CASSRPGHGNEKLFF. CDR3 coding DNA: TGTGCCAGCTCACGTCCGGGACACGGGAATGAAAAACTGTTTTTT.

CDR3 nucleotides: TGTGCCAGCAGTGTCATGAATGAGCAGTTCTTC. It specifies CASSVMNEQFF. The chain joins TRBV6-2 or TRBV6-3 to TRBJ2-1; D is unresolved. The V gene lost 5 bases and the J gene lost 7 bases, with 6 bases spanning the gap. The germline V gene has CDR1 MNHEY and CDR2 SVGEGT. The CDR3 runs 11 residues.

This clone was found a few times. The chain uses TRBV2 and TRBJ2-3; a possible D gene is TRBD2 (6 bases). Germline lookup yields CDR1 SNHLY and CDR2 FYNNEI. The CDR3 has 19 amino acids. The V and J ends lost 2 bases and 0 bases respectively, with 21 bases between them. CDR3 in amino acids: CASSENPWRAGASTDTQYF. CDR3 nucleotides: TGTGCCAGCAGTGAAAACCCTTGGAGAGCGGGCGCTAGCACAGATACGCAGTATTTT.

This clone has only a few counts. CDR3 residues: CASSFAETQYF. CDR3 in DNA: TGTGCCAGCAGCTTTGCGGAGACCCAGTACTTC. The chain joins TRBV7-9 to TRBJ2-5, with D hard to call. This CDR3 contains 11 residues. Germline V gene sequence: CDR1 SEHNR, CDR2 FQNEAQ (reference sequence). The germline V and J ends were trimmed by 3 bases and 5 bases, with 4 bases remaining between them.

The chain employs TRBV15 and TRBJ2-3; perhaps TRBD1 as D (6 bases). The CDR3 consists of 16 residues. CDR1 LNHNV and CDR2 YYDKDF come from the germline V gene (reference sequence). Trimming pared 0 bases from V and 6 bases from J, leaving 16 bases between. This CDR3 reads CATSRDRTGSFDTQYF. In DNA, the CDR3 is TGTGCCACCAGCAGAGATCGCACAGGGAGTTTCGATACGCAGTATTTT.

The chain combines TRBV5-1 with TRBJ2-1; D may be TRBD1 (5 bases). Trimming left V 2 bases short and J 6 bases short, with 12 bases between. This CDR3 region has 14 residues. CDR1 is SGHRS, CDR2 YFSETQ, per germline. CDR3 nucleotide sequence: TGCGCCAGCAGCTTAAACGGACAAACCAATGAGCAGTTCTTC. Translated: CASSLNGQTNEQFF.